This TCR beta chain was observed in a study of blood T cell repertoires in COVID-19 (TCRdb year 2020). Turning to the overall study: The collaborator samples originated in the United States, Italy and Spain and spanned the acute and convalescent phases of COVID-19. Subjects who had been exposed to COVID-19, were actively infected with it, or had recovered from it provided the deeply sampled blood TCRbeta repertoires that made up the dataset. Samples came from the ongoing ImmuneRACE study (first 160 participants) plus 1,254 subjects from 6 global collaborators. Where HLA class I and class II types were available, the types were taken from metadata supplied by the sample provider, not from assay-based typing. The sample metadata nearly always contained a de-identified subject ID, COVID-19 status, age in years and sex. The material from the prospective study consisted of cDNA or gDNA derived from T cells, B-cell-depleted T cells, or PBMCs. The repertoires were released in a freely available public database meant as a resource for research on the immune response to SARS-CoV-2.

General conclusions and limits of the study: The quantity of clinical and demographic metadata differed by source and by participant and was supplied without curation.

The CDR3, cysteine through phenylalanine, is 14 amino acids long. Of the read, only the CDR3 DNA is kept; its 42 bases are in frame from base 1. CDR1 and CDR2 are read off the germline V gene as SQVTM and ANQGSEA. The germline V and J ends show losses of 4 bases and 3 bases respectively, and no gene match explains 6 bases of the junction. A note on this clone: This receptor's antigen is unknown. Per-base qualities were not stored, and no clone one base away is much larger.

One collaborating source in Seattle enrolled patients during active infection and followed them longitudinally through the course of disease. The collaborating institutions used their own protocols to collect whole blood in K2EDTA tubes. Collaborator samples were shipped for TCRbeta analysis as frozen whole blood, isolated PBMCs, or DNA extracted from either sample type. The immunoSEQ Assay, a bias-controlled multiplex PCR, was used to amplify TCRbeta CDR3 regions from genomic DNA. As for the original processing: The number of nucleated cells in each sample was estimated from the amplification of reference gene primers within the assay. To quantify the absolute abundance of each unique TCRbeta CDR3 rearrangement, sequence reads were collapsed and filtered. For each sample, productive Simpson clonality was calculated by taking the square root of Simpson's diversity index across productive rearrangements. TCRdb carries this immuneACCESS record with in-frame sequences only. Its versions omit some clonotypes, under half of them owing to an unresolved V gene in the studies checked, with the rest unexplained. V, J and clone size derive from that table, while D and trimming were established from the DNA sequence. For this sample there are fewer than 450,000 clones; about 91% appear just once. Over 10% of the sample comes from the top ten.

The sample consisted of peripheral blood. The chain is encoded by TRBV29-1 joined to TRBJ1-2; a stretch of 9 junction bases matches TRBD1. The TCR originated in a woman aged 45 to 65 with COVID-19, enrolled during active disease. The nucleotides are TGCAGCGTTGGGACAGGGGACGGTTACTATGGCTACACCTTC. Its protein reads: CSVGTGDGYYGYTF.